This T cell receptor beta chain was profiled in a study of T cells in Graves' hyperthyroidism and ophthalmopathy. Study context: It was at initial diagnosis, before any treatment, that peripheral blood was collected.

The study's findings and limits: Ophthalmopathy was predicted by the model a median of approximately 6.6 months ahead of onset.

Amplified TCR beta CDR3 regions came from RNA transcripts. The TCR CDR3 was amplified in a first-round RT-PCR using the HTBI primer set. Each CDR3 protein is one row after TCRdb ran MiXCR on the multiplex PCR reads. The sample consists of around 450,000 distinct CDR3 sequences, about 15% of them appearing once. Comment on this clonotype: The antigen is unknown.

CDR1 LGHDT and CDR2 YNNKEL come from the germline V gene (reference sequence). V lost 4 bases and J lost 4, with 9 bases in between. This CDR3 is 13 amino acids long. Exclusion of patients followed from uncontrolled infection, other autoimmune disease, pregnancy or lactation. PBMCs were sourced from approximately 9.3 ml fresh peripheral blood. This TCR came from a woman between 18 and 30 years old with Graves' hyperthyroidism. Sequencing was carried out using blood. The rearrangement joins TRBV3-1 to TRBJ2-3; D is possibly TRBD1 (6 bases). CDR3 DNA sequence: TGTGCCAGCAGCCGATACAGGGCAGATACGCAGTATTTT. It encodes CASSRYRADTQYF.